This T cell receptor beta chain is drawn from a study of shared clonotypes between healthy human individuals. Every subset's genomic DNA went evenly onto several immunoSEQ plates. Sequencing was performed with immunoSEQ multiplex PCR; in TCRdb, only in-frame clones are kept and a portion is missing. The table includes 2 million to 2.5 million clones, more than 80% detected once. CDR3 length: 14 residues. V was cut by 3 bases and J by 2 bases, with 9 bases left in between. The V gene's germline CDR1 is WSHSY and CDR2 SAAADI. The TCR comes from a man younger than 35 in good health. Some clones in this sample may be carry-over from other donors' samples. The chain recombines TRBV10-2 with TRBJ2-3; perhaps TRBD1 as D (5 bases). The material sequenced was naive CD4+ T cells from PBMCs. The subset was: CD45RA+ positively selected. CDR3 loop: CASSDDSPTDTQYF. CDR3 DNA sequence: TGCGCCAGCAGTGATGACAGTCCCACAGATACGCAGTATTTT.